The TCR beta chain described here comes from a study of shared clonotypes between healthy human individuals. Findings of the study overall: Relative to their counterparts shared across all four donors, non-shared clonotypes exhibited diminished generation probabilities. Memory subsets generally showed smaller estimated richness than naive subsets did.

Trimming stripped 6 bases from V and 5 bases from J, with 16 bases between. The CDR3 runs to 15 residues. Germline lookup yields CDR1 MDHEN and CDR2 SYDVKM. The assay was immunoSEQ multiplex PCR, and TCRdb's table has in-frame clones only and misses some. Counted here are over 2,000,000 clones, 80% to 95% occurring once; the ten biggest clones make up approximately 1.7%. Terminally differentiated effector memory CD45RA+ cells were left out of the naive CD8 fraction, which was CD45RO-negative and positively selected for CCR7. A remark on this clone: Its antigen is not known.

This clonotype was sampled from a man aged 18-30 years in good health. Some clones in this sample may be carry-over from other donors' samples. This chain connects TRBV28 to TRBJ1-4; D uncertain. Sequenced: naive CD8+ T cells from PBMCs. The CDR3, as DNA: TGTGCCAGCAGGGCCGACCTGGACGACAATGAAAAACTGTTTTTT. Translating gives CASRADLDDNEKLFF.